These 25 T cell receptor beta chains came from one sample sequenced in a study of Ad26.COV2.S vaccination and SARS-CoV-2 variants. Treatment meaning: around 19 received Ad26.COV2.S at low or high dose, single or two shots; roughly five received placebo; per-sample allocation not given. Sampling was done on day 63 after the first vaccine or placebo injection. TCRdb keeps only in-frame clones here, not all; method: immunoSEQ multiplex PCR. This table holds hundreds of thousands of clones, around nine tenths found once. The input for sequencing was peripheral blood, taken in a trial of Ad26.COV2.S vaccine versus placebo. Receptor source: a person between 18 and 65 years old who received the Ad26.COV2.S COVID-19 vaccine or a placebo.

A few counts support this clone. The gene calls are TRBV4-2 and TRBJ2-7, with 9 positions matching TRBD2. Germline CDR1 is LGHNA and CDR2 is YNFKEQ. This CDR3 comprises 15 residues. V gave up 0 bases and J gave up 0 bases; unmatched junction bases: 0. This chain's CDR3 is CASSQDSGSSYEQYF. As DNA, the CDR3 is TGTGCCAGCAGCCAAGATAGCGGGAGCTCCTACGAGCAGTACTTC.

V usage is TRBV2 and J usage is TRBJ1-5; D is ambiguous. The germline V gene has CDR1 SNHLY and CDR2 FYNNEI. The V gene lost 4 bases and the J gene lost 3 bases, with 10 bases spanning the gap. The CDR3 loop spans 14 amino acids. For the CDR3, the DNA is TGTGCCAGCAGTGGCCTTGACTTCAATCAGCCCCAGCATTTT. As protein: CASSGLDFNQPQHF.

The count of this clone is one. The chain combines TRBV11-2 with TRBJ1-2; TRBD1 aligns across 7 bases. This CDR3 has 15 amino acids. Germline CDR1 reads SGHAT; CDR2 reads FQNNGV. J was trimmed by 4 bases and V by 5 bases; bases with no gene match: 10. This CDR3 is CASSRNRGPGYGYTF. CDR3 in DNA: TGTGCCAGCAGCCGGAACAGGGGCCCCGGCTATGGCTACACCTTC.

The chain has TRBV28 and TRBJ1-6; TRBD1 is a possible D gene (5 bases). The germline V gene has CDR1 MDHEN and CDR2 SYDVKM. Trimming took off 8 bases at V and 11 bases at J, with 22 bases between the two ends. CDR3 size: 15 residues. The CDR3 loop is CASRKWGGEGTPLHF. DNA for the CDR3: TGTGCCAGCCGTAAGTGGGGGGGAGAGGGAACACCCCTCCACTTT.

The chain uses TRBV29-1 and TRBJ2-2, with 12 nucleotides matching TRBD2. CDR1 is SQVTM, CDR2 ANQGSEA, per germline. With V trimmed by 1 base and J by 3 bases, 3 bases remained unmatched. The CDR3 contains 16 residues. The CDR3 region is CSVEGTSGVHTGELFF. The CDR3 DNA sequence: TGCAGCGTTGAAGGGACTAGCGGGGTACACACCGGGGAGCTGTTTTTT.

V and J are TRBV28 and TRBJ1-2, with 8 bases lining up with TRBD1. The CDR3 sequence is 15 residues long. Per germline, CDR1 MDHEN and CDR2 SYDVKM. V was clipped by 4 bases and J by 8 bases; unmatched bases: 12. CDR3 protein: CASSSHDDRGRGYTF. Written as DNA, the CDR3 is TGTGCCAGCAGTTCACACGACGACAGGGGTAGAGGCTACACCTTC.

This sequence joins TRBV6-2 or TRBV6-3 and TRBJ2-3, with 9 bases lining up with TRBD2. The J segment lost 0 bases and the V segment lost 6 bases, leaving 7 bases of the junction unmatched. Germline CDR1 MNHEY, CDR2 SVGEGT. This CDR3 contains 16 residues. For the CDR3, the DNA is TGTGCCAGCAGCAAGGTGGCGGGGGGGAGCACAGATACGCAGTATTTT. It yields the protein CASSKVAGGSTDTQYF.

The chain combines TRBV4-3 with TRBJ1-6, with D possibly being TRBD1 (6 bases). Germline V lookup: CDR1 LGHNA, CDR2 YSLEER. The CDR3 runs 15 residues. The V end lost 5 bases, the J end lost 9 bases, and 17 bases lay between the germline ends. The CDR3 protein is CASSSGATAPSPLHF. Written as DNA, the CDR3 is TGCGCCAGCAGCTCAGGGGCCACTGCCCCTTCACCCCTCCACTTT.

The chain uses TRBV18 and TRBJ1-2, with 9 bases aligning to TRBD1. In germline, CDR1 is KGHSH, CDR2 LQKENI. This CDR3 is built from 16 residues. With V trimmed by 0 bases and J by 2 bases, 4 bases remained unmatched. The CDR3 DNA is TGTGCCAGCTCACCACCGCCCACAGGGGGCAACTATGGCTACACCTTC. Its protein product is CASSPPPTGGNYGYTF.

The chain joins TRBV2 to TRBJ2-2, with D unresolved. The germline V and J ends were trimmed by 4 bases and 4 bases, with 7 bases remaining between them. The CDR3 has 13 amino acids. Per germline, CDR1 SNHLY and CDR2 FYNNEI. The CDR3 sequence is CASSGRATGELFF. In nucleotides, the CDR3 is TGTGCCAGCAGTGGTAGGGCCACCGGGGAGCTGTTTTTT. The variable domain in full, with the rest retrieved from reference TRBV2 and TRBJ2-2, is EPEVTQTPSHQVTQMGQEVILRCVPISNHLYFYWYRQILGQKVEFLVSFYNNEISEKSEIFDDQFSVERPDGSNFTLKIRSTKLEDSAMYFCASSGRATGELFFGEGSRLTVL.

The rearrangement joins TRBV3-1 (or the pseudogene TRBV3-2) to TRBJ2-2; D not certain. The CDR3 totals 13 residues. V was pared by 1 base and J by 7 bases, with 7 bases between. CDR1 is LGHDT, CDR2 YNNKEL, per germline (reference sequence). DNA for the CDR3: TGTGCCAGCAGCCAAGCTCGCAACGGGGAGCTGTTTTTT. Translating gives CASSQARNGELFF.

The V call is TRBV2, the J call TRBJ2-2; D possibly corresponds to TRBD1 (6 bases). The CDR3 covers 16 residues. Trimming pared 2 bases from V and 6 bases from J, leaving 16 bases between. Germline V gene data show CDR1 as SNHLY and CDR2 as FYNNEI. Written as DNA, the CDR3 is TGTGCCAGCAGTGAACATCCCGCCAGGGGTGCCGGGGAGCTGTTTTTT. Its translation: CASSEHPARGAGELFF.

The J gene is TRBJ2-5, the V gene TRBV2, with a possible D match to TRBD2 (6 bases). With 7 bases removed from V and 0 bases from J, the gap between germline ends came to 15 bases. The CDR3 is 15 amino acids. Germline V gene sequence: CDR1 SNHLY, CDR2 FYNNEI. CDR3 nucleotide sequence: TGTGCCAGCAAGTGGGGCGGGACCCACCAAGAGACCCAGTACTTC. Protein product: CASKWGGTHQETQYF.

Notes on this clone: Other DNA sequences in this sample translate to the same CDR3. This CDR3 reads CSASRGNTIYF. The DNA of the CDR3 is TGCAGTGCCAGCCGTGGAAACACCATATATTTT. The genes are TRBV20-1 and TRBJ1-3, with no clear D. Germline V gene lookup returns CDR1 DFQATT and CDR2 SNEGSKA (reference sequence). CDR3 length: 11 residues. V was pared by 6 bases and J by 3 bases, with 6 bases between.

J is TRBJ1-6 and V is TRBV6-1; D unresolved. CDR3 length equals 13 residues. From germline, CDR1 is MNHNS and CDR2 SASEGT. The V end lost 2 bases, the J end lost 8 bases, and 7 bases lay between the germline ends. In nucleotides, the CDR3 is TGTGCCAGCAGTGAAACCCCTGATTCACCCCTCCACTTT. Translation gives CASSETPDSPLHF.

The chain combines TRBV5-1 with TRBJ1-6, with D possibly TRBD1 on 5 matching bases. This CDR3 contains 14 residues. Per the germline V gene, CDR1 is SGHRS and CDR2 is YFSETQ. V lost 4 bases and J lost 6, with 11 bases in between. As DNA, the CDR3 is TGCGCCAGCAGCCCCGACGGGGGTAATTCACCCCTCCACTTT. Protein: CASSPDGGNSPLHF.

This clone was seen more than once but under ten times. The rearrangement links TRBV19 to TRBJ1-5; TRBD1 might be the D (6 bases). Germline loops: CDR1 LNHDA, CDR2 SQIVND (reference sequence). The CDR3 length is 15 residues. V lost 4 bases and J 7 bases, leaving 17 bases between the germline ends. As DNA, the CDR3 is TGTGCCAGTAGTACCCAACAGGGAAGGAAACAGCCCCAGCATTTT. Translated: CASSTQQGRKQPQHF. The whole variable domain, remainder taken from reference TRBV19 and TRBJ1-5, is DGGITQSPKYLFRKEGQNVTLSCEQNLNHDAMYWYRQDPGQGLRLIYYSQIVNDFQKGDIAEGYSVSREKKESFPLTVTSAQKNPTAFYLCASSTQQGRKQPQHFGDGTRLSIL.

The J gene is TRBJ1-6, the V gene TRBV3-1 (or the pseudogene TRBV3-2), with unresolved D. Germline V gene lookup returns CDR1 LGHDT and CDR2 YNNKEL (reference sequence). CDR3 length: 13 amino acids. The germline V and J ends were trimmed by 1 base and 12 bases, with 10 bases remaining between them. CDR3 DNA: TGTGCCAGCAGCCAAGTTACATGGGGACCCCTCCACTTT. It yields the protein CASSQVTWGPLHF.

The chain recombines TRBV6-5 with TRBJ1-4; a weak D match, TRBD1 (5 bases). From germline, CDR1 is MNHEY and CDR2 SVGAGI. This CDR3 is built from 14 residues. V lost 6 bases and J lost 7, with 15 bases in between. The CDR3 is CASSQGSGSEKLFF. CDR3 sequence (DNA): TGTGCCAGCAGCCAGGGTTCGGGGAGTGAAAAACTGTTTTTT.

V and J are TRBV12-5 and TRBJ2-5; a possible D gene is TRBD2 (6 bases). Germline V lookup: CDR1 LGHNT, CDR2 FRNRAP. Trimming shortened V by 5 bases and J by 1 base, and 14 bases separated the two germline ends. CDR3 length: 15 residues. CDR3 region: CASGTSQGGQETQYF. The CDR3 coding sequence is TGTGCTAGTGGTACAAGTCAGGGAGGCCAAGAGACCCAGTACTTC.

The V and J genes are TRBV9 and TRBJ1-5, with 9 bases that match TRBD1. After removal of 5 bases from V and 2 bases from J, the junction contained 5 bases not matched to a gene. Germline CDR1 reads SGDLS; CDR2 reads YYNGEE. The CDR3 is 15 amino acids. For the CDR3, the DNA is TGTGCCAGCAGTGGGGGACAGGGAGGCAATCAGCCCCAGCATTTT. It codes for CASSGGQGGNQPQHF.

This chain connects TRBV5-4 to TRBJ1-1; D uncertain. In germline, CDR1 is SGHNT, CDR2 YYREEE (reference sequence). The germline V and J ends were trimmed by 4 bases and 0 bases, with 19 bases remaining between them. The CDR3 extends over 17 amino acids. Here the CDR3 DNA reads TGTGCCAGCAGCCCAGCCGGGAGCCGAATCATGAACACTGAAGCTTTCTTT. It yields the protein CASSPAGSRIMNTEAFF. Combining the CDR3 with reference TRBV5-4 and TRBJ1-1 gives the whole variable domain ETGVTQSPTHLIKTRGQQVTLRCSSQSGHNTVSWYQQALGQGPQFIFQYYREEENGRGNFPPRFSGLQFPNYSSELNVNALELDDSALYLCASSPAGSRIMNTEAFFGQGTRLTVV.

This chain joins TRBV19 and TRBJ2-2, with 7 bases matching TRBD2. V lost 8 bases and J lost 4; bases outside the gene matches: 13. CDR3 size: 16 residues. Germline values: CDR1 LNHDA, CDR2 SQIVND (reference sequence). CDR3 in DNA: TGTGCCAGTGGGAGCGGGGTCTGGCGGGGCACCGGGGAGCTGTTTTTT. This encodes CASGSGVWRGTGELFF.

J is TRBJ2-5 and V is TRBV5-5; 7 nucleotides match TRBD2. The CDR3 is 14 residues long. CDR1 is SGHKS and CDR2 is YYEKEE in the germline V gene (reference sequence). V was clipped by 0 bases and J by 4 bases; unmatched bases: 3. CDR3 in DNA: TGTGCCAGCAGCTTGGGGACGGGGGGAGAGACCCAGTACTTC. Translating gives CASSLGTGGETQYF.

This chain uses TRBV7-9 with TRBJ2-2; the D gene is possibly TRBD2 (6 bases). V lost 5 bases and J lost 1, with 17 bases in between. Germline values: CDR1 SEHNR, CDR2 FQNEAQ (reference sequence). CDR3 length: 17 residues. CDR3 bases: TGTGCCAGCAGCCTGGACTATAAACAGGAGAACACCGGGGAGCTGTTTTTT. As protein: CASSLDYKQENTGELFF.